This TCR beta chain is drawn from a study of identical twins (dated by TCRdb to between 2015 and 2016). Some background on the complete study: To test whether fetal clonotypes persist, the study used deep sequencing on TCR alpha and beta repertoires from monozygotic twins, unrelated adults of various ages, and cord blood. To rule out contamination, the twin experiments were replicated at different times with different library preparation protocols. What the study reported, not specific to this receptor: Out-of-frame TCR alpha sequences shared between twins showed an excess of low generation-probability sequences compared with coincidental sharing between unrelated individuals. The excess sharing between twins in beta out-of-frame sequences was weaker because fewer shared sequences reduced the signal-to-noise ratio. In monozygotic twins, out-of-frame TCR alpha sharing was systematically underestimated by recombination models, although the models agreed with sharing between unrelated individuals. Abundant cord blood beta clonotypes carried fewer insertions; young adult naive repertoires showed a weaker similar trend, while memory repertoires showed none. Because the same donors could not be followed over many years, conclusions were based on cross-sectional statistical analysis. Zero-insertion analyses could be partly confounded by invariant T cells such as MAIT and iNKT, though diverse VJ usage argued against such confounding for most clonotypes.

In its sample, this clonotype was seen many times. Its specific antigen is unknown. No per-base quality is available; no much larger clone lies one base away. All donors were healthy Caucasians. Three unrelated non-twin adults were also sequenced: a male aged 18 to 30, a male aged 50 to 59 and a female aged 50 to 59. Using Miltenyi CD45RO+ enrichment and human naive T-cell isolation kits, memory (CD45RO+) and naive T cells were isolated from PBMC. The CDR3 contains 14 residues, cysteine and phenylalanine counted. The read is trimmed to its CDR3 DNA, 42 bases read in frame from base 1. Relative to germline, V is 2 bases shorter and J is 0 bases shorter, with 7 bases between their ends. CDR1 SGHRS and CDR2 YFSETQ were looked up in the germline V gene. The library was prepared using 5' RACE. The run used an Illumina HiSeq 2000. Template switching added a universal primer binding site, and the final cDNA carried a unique molecular identifier that allowed TCR cDNA molecules to be counted accurately. Specific primers in the conserved constant-segment region were used to synthesize first-strand cDNA for TCR alpha and beta chains. To control for contamination, each cDNA library was double barcoded with a SMART-Mk sample barcode plus Illumina barcodes. TruSeq adapter sequences along with Illumina sample barcodes were introduced in two successive PCR steps. Sequencing of the TCR alpha and beta cDNA libraries was done on the Illumina HiSeq platform using custom primers. Per the authors' processing: Unique molecular identifiers were extracted from raw reads with MiGEC, and CDR3 positions were determined with MiXCR. For each individual, recombination models were inferred using an EM algorithm with the repgenHMM and IGoR tools. Shared clonotypes were analyzed with the tcR package in R, and sharing was normalized by the product of cloneset sizes. To study raw recombination without the effects of thymic and clonal selection, out-of-frame nonproductive sequences were analyzed. The public reads were reprocessed in TCRdb via fastp at Q25 and MiXCR, keeping in-frame beta chains. For every CDR3 protein sequence, its rows merge into one entry that carries the most common genes and DNA. The V and J calls shown here were made by TCRdb, not taken from the authors' results. This sample gives 400,000 or so distinct CDR3 sequences in total; roughly 10% of them show up just once. Jointly, the top ten make up approximately 9.3% of the sample.

Material for sequencing was naive T cells sorted from blood. The cell subset or site tag for this specimen amounts to: cells isolated with a human naive T-cell isolation kit. The chain employs TRBV5-1 and TRBJ2-3, with TRBD2 tentatively as D gene (5 bases match). This TCR was recovered from a woman in her 50s in good health. Here is the DNA: TGCGCCAGCAGCTTAGCGGTTAGCACAGATACGCAGTATTTT. This is translated as CASSLAVSTDTQYF.